This TCR beta chain was observed in a study of blood T cells in healthy people across ages. It was ten milliliters of peripheral blood that were drawn from each donor. For the second PCR, which ran for roughly 6 to 11 cycles, a sample-barcoded 5' primer and a J-beta primer mix were used. TCRdb re-called the 5' RACE reads through MiXCR, storing one row per CDR3 protein. Here the sample spans 450,000 to 600,000 distinct CDR3 sequences, approximately 26% being singletons. Trimming took off 4 bases at V and 4 bases at J, with 11 bases between the two ends. The CDR3 is made up of 13 amino acids. Germline V gene sequence: CDR1 SQVTM, CDR2 ANQGSEA. These data are also associated with another study on T cells of mothers and their children. As that study records: For each mother, over 9.5 million TCR beta CDR3 reads were obtained, and for each child, around 3.1 million.

The genes are TRBV29-1 and TRBJ2-1; maybe TRBD2 (6 bases). The source of this sequence is a boy aged 2-9 years in good health. The sample comprised blood. This CDR3 reads CSVVGLAYNEQFF. In nucleotides, the CDR3 is TGCAGCGTTGTCGGGCTAGCGTACAATGAGCAGTTCTTC.